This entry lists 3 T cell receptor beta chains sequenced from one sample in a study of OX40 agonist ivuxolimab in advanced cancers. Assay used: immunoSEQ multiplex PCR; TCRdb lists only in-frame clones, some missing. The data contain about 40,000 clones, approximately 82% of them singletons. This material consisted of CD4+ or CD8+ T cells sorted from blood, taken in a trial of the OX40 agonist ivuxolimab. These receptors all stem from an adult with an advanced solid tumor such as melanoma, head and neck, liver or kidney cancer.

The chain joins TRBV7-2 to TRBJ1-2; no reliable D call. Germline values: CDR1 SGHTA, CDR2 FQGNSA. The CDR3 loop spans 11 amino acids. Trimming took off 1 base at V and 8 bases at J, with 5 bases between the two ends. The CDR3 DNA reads TGTGCCAGCAGCTTAGGATGGGGCTACACCTTC. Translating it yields CASSLGWGYTF.

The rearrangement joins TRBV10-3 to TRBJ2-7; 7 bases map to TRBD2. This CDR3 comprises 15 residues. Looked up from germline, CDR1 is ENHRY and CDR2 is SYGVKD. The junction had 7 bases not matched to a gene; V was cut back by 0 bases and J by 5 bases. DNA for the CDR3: TGTGCCATCAGTGAGTCCCTAGCGGCGCAAAACGAGCAGTACTTC. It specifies CAISESLAAQNEQYF.

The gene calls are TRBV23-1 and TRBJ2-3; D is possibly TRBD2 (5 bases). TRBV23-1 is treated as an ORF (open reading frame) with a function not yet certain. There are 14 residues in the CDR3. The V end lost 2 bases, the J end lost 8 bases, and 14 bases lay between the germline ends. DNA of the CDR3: TGCGCCAGCAGTCAACCCTCGGTCCGGGGTACGCAGTATTTT. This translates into CASSQPSVRGTQYF.